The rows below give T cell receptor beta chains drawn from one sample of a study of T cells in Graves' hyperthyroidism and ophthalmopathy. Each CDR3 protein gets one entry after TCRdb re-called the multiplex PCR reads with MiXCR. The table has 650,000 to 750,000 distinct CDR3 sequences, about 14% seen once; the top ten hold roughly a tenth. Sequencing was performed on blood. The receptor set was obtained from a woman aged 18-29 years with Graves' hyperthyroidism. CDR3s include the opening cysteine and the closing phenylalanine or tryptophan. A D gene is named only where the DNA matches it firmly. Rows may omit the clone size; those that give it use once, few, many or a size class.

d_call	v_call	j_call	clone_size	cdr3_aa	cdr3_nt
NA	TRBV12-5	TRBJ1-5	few	CASGYNGEGRSNQPQHF	TGTGCTAGTGGTTATAATGGTGAGGGACGGAGTAATCAGCCCCAGCATTTT
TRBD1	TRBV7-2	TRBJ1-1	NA	CASSADRLAAEAFF	TGTGCCAGCAGCGCGGACAGGCTAGCGGCTGAAGCTTTCTTT
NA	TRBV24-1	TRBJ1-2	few	CATSDRDSPYGYTF	TGTGCCACCAGTGATCGAGACAGTCCTTATGGCTACACCTTC
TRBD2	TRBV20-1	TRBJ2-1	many	CSATGLVILEQFF	TGCAGTGCGACGGGACTAGTCATCCTCGAGCAGTTCTTC
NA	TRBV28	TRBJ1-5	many	CASTHSGSYNQPQHF	TGTGCCAGCACCCACTCCGGGAGCTACAATCAGCCCCAGCATTTT
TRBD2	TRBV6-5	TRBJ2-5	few	CASSSHLAGKETQYF	TGTGCCAGCAGTTCTCATTTAGCGGGGAAAGAGACCCAGTACTTC
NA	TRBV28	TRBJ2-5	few	CASSLLGEEETQYF	TGTGCCAGCAGTTTATTGGGGGAAGAGGAGACCCAGTACTTC
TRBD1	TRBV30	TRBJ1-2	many	CAWGITGTAPASF	TGTGCCTGGGGAATTACCGGGACAGCGCCTGCTTCCTTC
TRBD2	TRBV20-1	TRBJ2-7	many	CSASGLAATFSYEQYF	TGCAGTGCTAGCGGGCTAGCGGCAACTTTTTCCTACGAGCAGTACTTC
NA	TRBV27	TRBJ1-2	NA	CASSLLRGNGYTF	TGTGCCAGCAGTTTACTTAGGGGAAATGGCTACACCTTC
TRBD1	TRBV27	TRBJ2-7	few	CASRGGTGTYEQYF	TGTGCCAGCCGTGGGGGGACAGGGACCTACGAGCAGTACTTC
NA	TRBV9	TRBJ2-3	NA	CASSVDGAGTDTQYF	TGTGCCAGCAGCGTAGATGGGGCCGGCACAGATACGCAGTATTTT
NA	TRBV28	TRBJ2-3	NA	CASSSPPEERMTDTQYF	TGTGCCAGCAGTTCCCCTCCGGAGGAACGGATGACAGATACGCAGTATTTT
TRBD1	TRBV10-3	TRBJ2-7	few	CALGGTGFYEQYF	TGTGCCCTTGGGGGGACAGGGTTCTACGAGCAGTACTTC
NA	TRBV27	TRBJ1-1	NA	CASSLRGAPEAFF	TGTGCCAGCAGTTTACGGGGGGCGCCTGAAGCTTTCTTT
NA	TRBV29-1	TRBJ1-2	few	CSVAGIYGYTF	TGCAGCGTGGCTGGGATCTATGGCTACACCTTC
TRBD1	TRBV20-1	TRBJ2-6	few	CSARDQGVVSGANVLTF	TGCAGTGCTAGAGATCAGGGGGTTGTCTCTGGGGCCAACGTCCTGACTTTC
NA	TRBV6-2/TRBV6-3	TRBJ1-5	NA	CASSYSRNQPQHF	TGTGCCAGCAGTTACTCACGCAATCAGCCCCAGCATTTT
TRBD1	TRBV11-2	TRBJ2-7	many	CASSSDRGHEQYF	TGTGCCAGCAGCTCGGACAGGGGGCACGAGCAGTACTTC
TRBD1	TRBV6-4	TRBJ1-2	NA	CASSEGTGHLNYGYTF	TGTGCCAGCAGTGAGGGGACAGGTCATCTTAACTATGGCTACACCTTC
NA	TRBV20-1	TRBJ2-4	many	CSAREGSAKNIQYF	TGCAGTGCTAGAGAGGGGTCCGCCAAAAACATTCAGTACTTC
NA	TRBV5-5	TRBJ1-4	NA	CASSPTVEVNEKLFF	TGTGCCAGCAGCCCGACGGTGGAGGTTAATGAAAAACTGTTTTTT
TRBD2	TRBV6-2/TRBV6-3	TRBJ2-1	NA	CASSALAGGTPHNEQFF	TGTGCCAGCAGTGCACTAGCGGGAGGAACCCCCCACAATGAGCAGTTCTTC
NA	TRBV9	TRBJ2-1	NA	CASSVTTGRNEQFF	TGTGCCAGCAGCGTAACCACAGGGCGCAATGAGCAGTTCTTC
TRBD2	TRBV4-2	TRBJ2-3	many	CASSLSTSGRADTQYF	TGTGCCAGCAGCCTCTCGACTAGCGGGAGGGCAGATACGCAGTATTTT